There are a few counts of the clone carrying this TCR beta chain. The data are from a study of blood T cell repertoires in COVID-19. Study background: Researchers got acute and convalescent COVID-19 samples from the United States, Italy and Spain. In each case, the material was cDNA or gDNA derived from T cells, B-cell-depleted T cells, or PBMCs.

Only in-frame clones appear in the TCRdb table, and some are missing; sequencing was by immunoSEQ multiplex PCR. The sample carries hundreds of thousands of clones, approximately 80% recorded once. This CDR3 has 13 amino acids. Losses at the gene ends were 6 bases for V and 3 bases for J; bases not matched to a gene: 3. Germline CDR1 KGHSH, CDR2 LQKENI. Sequenced material: peripheral blood. The gene calls are TRBV18 and TRBJ1-1, with TRBD1 identical over 8 bases. The source of this sequence is a man older than 75 with acute or convalescent COVID-19. CDR3 sequence (DNA): TGTGCCAGCTCGTCGACAGGGGACACTGAAGCTTTCTTT. Protein: CASSSTGDTEAFF.